This T cell receptor (beta chain) was profiled in a study of cytomegalovirus exposure and HLA in healthy donors. Notes on the study in general: The investigators catalogued 150 to 200 TCR beta chains as cytomegalovirus-associated.

Method: immunoSEQ multiplex PCR; TCRdb's copy keeps in-frame clones and lacks some. The profile shows about 68,000 clones, 91% of them singletons. A word on this clone: Its antigen is undetermined.

Germline CDR1 reads MDHEN; CDR2 reads SYDVKM. Trimming cost V 4 bases and J 0 bases; bases outside gene matches: 6. This CDR3 comprises 15 residues. This sequence joins TRBV28 and TRBJ2-7; TRBD1 agrees at 7 bases. This receptor was taken from a man aged 18 to 35 in good health and CMV-seronegative. Sequencing used PBMCs. This chain's CDR3 is CASSSRGGNSYEQYF. The CDR3 nucleotides read TGTGCCAGCAGTTCCCGAGGGGGCAACTCCTACGAGCAGTACTTC.